This record covers a single T cell receptor (beta chain). Antigen specificity is unknown. The data are from a study of T cell responses to AZD1222 COVID-19 vaccine. Study-wide context: Second doses were pooled across both intervals (about 4 or about 12 weeks). General study points: At baseline, seropositivity was found in only six or seven AZD1222 recipients. Nearly half of spike-specific TCRs reportedly target unmutated variant regions. Researchers took repertoire samples only after the peak T cell response had come.

Assay: immunoSEQ multiplex PCR; the TCRdb copy retains only in-frame clones and omits some. Of 86,000 or so clones detected, approximately 89% appear once; the ten largest clones hold about 2%. Sample: peripheral blood, taken on day 0 of AZD1222 vaccination. The sequence was collected from an adult in good health.

In DNA, the CDR3 is TGTGCCAGCAGCTCCGGGACTAGCATCGAGCAGTACTTC. Translated: CASSSGTSIEQYF. The chain combines TRBV12-3 or TRBV12-4 with TRBJ2-7; 9 nucleotides line up with TRBD2. The CDR3 sequence is 13 residues long. V lost 6 bases and J lost 6; bases outside the gene matches: 6.